The 15 T cell receptor beta chains reported below all come from one sample, sequenced in a study of T-cell reconstitution after alpha-beta-depleted transplantation in children. A TCRbeta library incorporating unique molecular identifiers was prepared. TCRdb reprocessed the PCR reads via MiXCR and lists one record per CDR3 protein. The sample carries 200,000 to 250,000 distinct CDR3 sequences, roughly 23% recorded once. The source material was PBMCs, sampled before TCRalphabeta/CD19-depleted stem cell transplant. Every receptor here comes from a girl aged 2 to 10 with Fanconi anemia, due to receive a stem cell transplant.

J is TRBJ2-5 and V is TRBV7-2; TRBD2 might be the D (7 bases). CDR1 and CDR2 (germline): SGHTA, FQGNSA. The length of the CDR3 is 15 residues. Trimming took off 2 bases at V and 1 base at J, with 11 bases between the two ends. Here the CDR3 reads CASSLLGGAQETQYF. The CDR3 DNA reads TGTGCCAGCAGCTTACTAGGGGGGGCCCAAGAGACCCAGTACTTC.

This clonotype was seen ten or more times. This chain uses TRBV29-1 with TRBJ2-5; no clear D gene. The length of the CDR3 is 13 residues. Deletions cut 8 bases from V and 4 bases from J, with 17 bases between. Germline assignment: CDR1 SQVTM and CDR2 ANQGSEA. For the CDR3, the DNA is TGCAGCCTGGCGAGGTCGTCTCGAGAGACCCAGTACTTC. Amino acid sequence: CSLARSSRETQYF.

The V and J genes are TRBV11-2 and TRBJ2-1; 11 nucleotides line up with TRBD2. CDR1 SGHAT and CDR2 FQNNGV come from the germline V gene. The CDR3 is made up of 13 amino acids. V was pared by 11 bases and J by 9 bases, with 9 bases of the junction left unmatched. CDR3 coding DNA: TGTGCCGGGAGACCTCTAGCGGGGGGTGAGCAGTTCTTC. Translating it yields CAGRPLAGGEQFF.

The table lists this clonotype with many counts. The rearrangement joins TRBV29-1 to TRBJ1-2; no reliable D call. Germline loops: CDR1 SQVTM, CDR2 ANQGSEA. The CDR3 loop spans 11 amino acids. The V gene lost 3 bases and the J gene lost 3 bases, with 5 bases spanning the gap. The DNA for the CDR3 is TGCAGCGTTGACATGTACTATGGCTACACCTTC. Protein sequence: CSVDMYYGYTF.

This chain connects TRBV20-1 to TRBJ2-7; maybe TRBD1 (6 bases). V gave up 6 bases and J gave up 2 bases, with 14 bases separating them. This CDR3 spans 13 amino acids. Per germline, CDR1 DFQATT and CDR2 SNEGSKA (reference sequence). The CDR3 reads CSARGHSTYEQYF. CDR3 coding DNA: TGCAGTGCCAGGGGACACTCTACCTACGAGCAGTACTTC.

This clonotype was counted ten times or more. The chain links TRBV7-2 to TRBJ2-3; 7 bases match TRBD1. The V segment lost 1 base and the J segment 3 bases; nucleotides outside the gene matches: 4. From germline, CDR1 is SGHTA and CDR2 FQGNSA. The CDR3 totals 15 residues. This CDR3 is CASSLEAGGTDTQYF. DNA of the CDR3: TGTGCCAGCAGCTTAGAGGCAGGGGGAACAGATACGCAGTATTTT.

Concerning this clonotype: A read error is possible here, since a much larger clone lies one base away. The chain joins TRBV7-9 to TRBJ1-1; no firm D call. Germline-derived CDR1 and CDR2 are SEHNR and FQNEAQ (reference sequence). The CDR3 spans 11 residues. The DNA for the CDR3 is TGTGCCGGCAGTTACACAGAGGAAGCTTTCTTT. As protein: CAGSYTEEAFF.

The V gene is TRBV6-5, the J gene TRBJ1-2; D is undetermined. Looked up from germline, CDR1 is MNHEY and CDR2 is SVGAGI. Trimming stripped 2 bases from V and 8 bases from J, with 15 bases between. The CDR3 spans 14 residues. In DNA, the CDR3 is TGTGCCAGCAGTTACAGCCTTTTTAGTAACGGCTACACCTTC. As protein: CASSYSLFSNGYTF.

This clonotype was recorded many times. The chain links TRBV12-3 or TRBV12-4 to TRBJ1-4; 10 bases line up with TRBD1. This CDR3 has 14 residues. Unmatched junction bases numbered 3, after V lost 3 bases and J lost 8 bases. CDR3: CASSLGQGREKLFF. The CDR3 DNA reads as TGTGCCAGCAGTTTGGGACAGGGGCGCGAAAAACTGTTTTTT.

This clonotype appeared many times. The CDR3 nucleotides are TGCAGCGTAGGGAAGACAGGGGTCACCTACGAGCAGTACTTC. Amino acid sequence: CSVGKTGVTYEQYF. The chain recombines TRBV29-1 with TRBJ2-7; 8 positions match TRBD1. CDR1 is SQVTM, CDR2 ANQGSEA, per germline. The CDR3 contains 14 residues. The junction had 9 bases not matched to a gene; V was cut back by 6 bases and J by 2 bases.

In this sample, this clonotype turned up a few times. The chain links TRBV29-1 to TRBJ2-1; D tentatively reads TRBD1 or TRBD2 (6 bases each). The CDR3 has 12 residues. V lost 6 bases, J lost 8 bases, and 14 bases lay in between. Germline loops: CDR1 SQVTM, CDR2 ANQGSEA. The CDR3 DNA sequence: TGCAGCGTAGATAGGGGGGTGGATGAGCAGTTCTTC. Its protein is CSVDRGVDEQFF.

V gene TRBV7-3 combines with J gene TRBJ2-2; D ambiguous. V dropped 2 bases and J dropped 0 bases, with 10 bases sitting between them. Looked up from germline, CDR1 is SGHTA and CDR2 is FQGTGA. The CDR3 is 16 residues long. CDR3 in amino acids: CASSLRPDPNTGELFF. Here the CDR3 DNA reads TGTGCCAGCAGCTTACGTCCAGACCCGAACACCGGGGAGCTGTTTTTT.

The gene calls are TRBV12-3 or TRBV12-4 and TRBJ2-3, with 7 nucleotides matching TRBD1. The ends lost 10 bases at V and 6 bases at J; junction bases unmatched: 10. This CDR3 is 13 amino acids long. CDR3 nucleotide sequence: TGTGCCACCAAGACAGGGATGTACGATACGCAGTATTTT. This encodes CATKTGMYDTQYF.

This clonotype was seen at least ten times. The CDR3 DNA follows: TGCAGTGCTTACAGGGGGCGAAACACCGGGGAGCTGTTTTTT. It encodes CSAYRGRNTGELFF. The J gene is TRBJ2-2, the V gene TRBV20-1; TRBD1 aligns across 9 bases. V gave up 5 bases and J gave up 2 bases; unmatched junction bases: 3. Germline CDR1 DFQATT, CDR2 SNEGSKA (reference sequence). CDR3 size: 14 residues.

The chain joins TRBV20-1 to TRBJ1-2; D call uncertain. Trimming pared 1 base from V and 5 bases from J, leaving 8 bases between. The CDR3 extends over 12 amino acids. Germline values: CDR1 DFQATT, CDR2 SNEGSKA (reference sequence). The CDR3, as DNA: TGCAGTGCTAGAGTGGCTGAGTATGGCTACACCTTC. Translating it yields CSARVAEYGYTF.